This T cell receptor (beta chain) was obtained from a study of chemoradiotherapy in HPV16-positive cancers. Findings and caveats of the study: During treatment, candidate HPV-specific clones and E7-related motifs expanded in tumor.

Repeated repertoire sampling spanned the course of chemoradiotherapy. Trimming removed 4 bases from V and 5 bases from J, with 20 bases in between. The germline V gene has CDR1 GTSNPN and CDR2 SVGIG (reference sequence). CDR3 length: 15 residues. As for this clone: No antigen is known for it.

Data came from immunoSEQ multiplex PCR; TCRdb stores just in-frame clones and leaves some out. The sample contains 20,000 to 25,000 clones, approximately 83% of which appear only once. This chain connects TRBV30 to TRBJ2-5, with D possibly matching TRBD1 (6 bases). The TCR was taken from a human donor with HPV-associated anogenital cancer. This material consisted of blood, taken from a patient who underwent chemoradiotherapy. CDR3: CAWTSRGRGEETQYF. CDR3 nucleotide sequence: TGTGCCTGGACCTCAAGGGGCAGGGGAGAGGAGACCCAGTACTTC.